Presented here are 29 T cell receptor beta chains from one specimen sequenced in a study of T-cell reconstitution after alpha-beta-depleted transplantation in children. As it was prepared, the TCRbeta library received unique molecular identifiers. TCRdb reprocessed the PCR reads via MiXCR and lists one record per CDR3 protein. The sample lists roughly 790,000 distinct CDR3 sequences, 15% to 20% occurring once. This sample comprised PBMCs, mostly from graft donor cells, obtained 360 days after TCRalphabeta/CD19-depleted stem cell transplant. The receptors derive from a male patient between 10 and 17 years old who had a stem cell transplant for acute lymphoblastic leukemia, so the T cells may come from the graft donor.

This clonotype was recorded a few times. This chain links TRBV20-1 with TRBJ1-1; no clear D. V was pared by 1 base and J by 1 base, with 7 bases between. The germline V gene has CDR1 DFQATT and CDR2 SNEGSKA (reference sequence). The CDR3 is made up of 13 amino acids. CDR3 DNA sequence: TGCAGTGCTAGAGGCGGATCGAACACTGAAGCTTTCTTT. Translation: CSARGGSNTEAFF.

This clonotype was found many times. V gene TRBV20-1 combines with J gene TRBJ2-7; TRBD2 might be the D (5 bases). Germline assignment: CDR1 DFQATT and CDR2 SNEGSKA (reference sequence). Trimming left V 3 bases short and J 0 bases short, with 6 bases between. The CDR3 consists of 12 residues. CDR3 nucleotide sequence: TGCAGTGCTAGTGACTACTCCTACGAGCAGTACTTC. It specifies CSASDYSYEQYF.

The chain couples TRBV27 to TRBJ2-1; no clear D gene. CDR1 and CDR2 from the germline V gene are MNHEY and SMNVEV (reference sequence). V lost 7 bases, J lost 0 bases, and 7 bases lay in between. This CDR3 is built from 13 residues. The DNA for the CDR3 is TGTGCCAGCACCAAAAGCTCCTACAATGAGCAGTTCTTC. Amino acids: CASTKSSYNEQFF.

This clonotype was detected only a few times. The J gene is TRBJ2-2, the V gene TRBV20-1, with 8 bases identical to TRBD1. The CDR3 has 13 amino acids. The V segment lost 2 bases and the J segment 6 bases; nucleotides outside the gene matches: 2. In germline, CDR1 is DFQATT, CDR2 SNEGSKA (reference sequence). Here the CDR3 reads CSARPGGSGELFF. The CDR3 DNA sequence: TGCAGTGCTAGACCAGGGGGCTCCGGGGAGCTGTTTTTT.

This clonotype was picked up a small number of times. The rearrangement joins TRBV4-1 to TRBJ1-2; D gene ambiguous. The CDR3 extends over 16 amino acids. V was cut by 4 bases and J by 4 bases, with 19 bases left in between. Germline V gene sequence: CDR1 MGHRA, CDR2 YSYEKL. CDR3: CASSLSPTQSFYGYTF. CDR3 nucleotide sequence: TGCGCCAGCAGCCTATCGCCGACCCAGAGTTTCTATGGCTACACCTTC.

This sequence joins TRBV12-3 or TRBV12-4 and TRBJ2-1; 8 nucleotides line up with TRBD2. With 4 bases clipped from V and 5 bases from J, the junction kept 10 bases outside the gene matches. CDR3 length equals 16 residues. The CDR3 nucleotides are TGTGCCAGCAGTTCGACAGGCCTACTAGCGGACAATGAGCAGTTCTTC. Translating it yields CASSSTGLLADNEQFF.

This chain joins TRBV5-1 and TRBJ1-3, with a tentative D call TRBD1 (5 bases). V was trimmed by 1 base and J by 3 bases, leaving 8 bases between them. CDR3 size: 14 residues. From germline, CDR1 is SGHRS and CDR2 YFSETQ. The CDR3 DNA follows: TGCGCCAGCAGCTTGAGGGGAGATGGAAACACCATATATTTT. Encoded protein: CASSLRGDGNTIYF.

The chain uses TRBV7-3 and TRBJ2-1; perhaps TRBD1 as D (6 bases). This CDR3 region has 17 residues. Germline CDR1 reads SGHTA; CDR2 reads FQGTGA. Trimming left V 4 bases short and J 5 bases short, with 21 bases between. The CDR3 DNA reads TGTGCCAGCAGCTCAATCGGGACACCCGGACTCAACAATGAGCAGTTCTTC. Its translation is CASSSIGTPGLNNEQFF. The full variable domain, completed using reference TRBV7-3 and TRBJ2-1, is GAGVSQTPSNKVTEKGKYVELRCDPISGHTALYWYRQSLGQGPEFLIYFQGTGAADDSGLPNDRFFAVRPEGSVSTLKIQRTERGDSAVYLCASSSIGTPGLNNEQFFGPGTRLTVL.

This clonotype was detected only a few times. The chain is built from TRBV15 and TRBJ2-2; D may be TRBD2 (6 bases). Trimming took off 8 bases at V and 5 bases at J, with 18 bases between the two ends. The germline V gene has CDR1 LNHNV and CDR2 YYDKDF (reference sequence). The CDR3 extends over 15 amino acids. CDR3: CATDLQTRGTGELFF. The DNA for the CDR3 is TGTGCCACCGATCTCCAGACTAGGGGAACCGGGGAGCTGTTTTTT.

For the CDR3, the DNA is TGTGCCAGCGGGGGTGGGATTTCTAACTATGGCTACACCTTC. Amino acids: CASGGGISNYGYTF. The V gene is TRBV9, the J gene TRBJ1-2, with TRBD1 as a possible D gene (5 bases). V lost 7 bases and J lost 0, with 13 bases in between. The CDR3 has 14 residues. Germline-derived CDR1 and CDR2 are SGDLS and YYNGEE.

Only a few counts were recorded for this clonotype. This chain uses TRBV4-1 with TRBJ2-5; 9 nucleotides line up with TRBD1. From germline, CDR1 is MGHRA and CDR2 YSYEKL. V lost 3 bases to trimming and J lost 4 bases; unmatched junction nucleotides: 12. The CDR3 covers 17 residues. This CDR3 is CASSQLWAGTGRETQYF. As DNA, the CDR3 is TGCGCCAGCAGCCAGTTGTGGGCCGGGACAGGGAGAGAGACCCAGTACTTC.

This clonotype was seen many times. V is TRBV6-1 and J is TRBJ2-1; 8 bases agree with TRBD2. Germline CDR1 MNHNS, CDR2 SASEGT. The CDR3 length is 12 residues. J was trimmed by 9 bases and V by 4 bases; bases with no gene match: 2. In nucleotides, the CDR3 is TGTGCCAGCAGTGCTAGCGGGCTTGAGCAGTTCTTC. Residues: CASSASGLEQFF.

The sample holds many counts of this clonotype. The CDR3 DNA reads as TGTGCCAGCAGCTTGGATGTAATAGCCTACAATGAGCAGTTCTTC. It encodes CASSLDVIAYNEQFF. V is TRBV5-8 and J is TRBJ2-1, with D unclear. The ends were cut back, 0 bases at V and 2 bases at J, with 9 bases in the middle. Germline V gene sequence: CDR1 SGHTS, CDR2 YDEGEE. The CDR3 loop spans 15 amino acids.

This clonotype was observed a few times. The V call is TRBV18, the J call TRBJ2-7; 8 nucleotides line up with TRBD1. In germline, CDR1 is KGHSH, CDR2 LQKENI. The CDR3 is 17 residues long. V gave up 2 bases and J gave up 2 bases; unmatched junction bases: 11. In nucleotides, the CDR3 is TGTGCCAGCTCACCATCCTACAGGGGGTACGCAACCTACGAGCAGTACTTC. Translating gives CASSPSYRGYATYEQYF.

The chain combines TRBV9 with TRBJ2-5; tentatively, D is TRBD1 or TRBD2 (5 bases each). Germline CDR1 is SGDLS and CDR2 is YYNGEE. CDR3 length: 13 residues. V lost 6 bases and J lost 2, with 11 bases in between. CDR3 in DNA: TGTGCCAGCAACCGGGACCCACAAGAGACCCAGTACTTC. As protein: CASNRDPQETQYF.

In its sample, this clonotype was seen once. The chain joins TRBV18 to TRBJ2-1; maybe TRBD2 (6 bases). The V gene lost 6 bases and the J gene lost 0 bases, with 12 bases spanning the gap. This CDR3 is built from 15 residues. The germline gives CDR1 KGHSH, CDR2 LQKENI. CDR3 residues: CASSQQEGSYNEQFF. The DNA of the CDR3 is TGTGCCAGCTCGCAACAGGAGGGCTCCTACAATGAGCAGTTCTTC.

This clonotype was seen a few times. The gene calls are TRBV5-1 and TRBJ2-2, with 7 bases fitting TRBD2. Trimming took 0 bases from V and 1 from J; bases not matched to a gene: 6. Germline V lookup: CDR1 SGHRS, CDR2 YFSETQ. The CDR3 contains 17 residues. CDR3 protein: CASSLVREARNTGELFF. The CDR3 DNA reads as TGCGCCAGCAGCTTGGTACGGGAGGCGCGGAACACCGGGGAGCTGTTTTTT.

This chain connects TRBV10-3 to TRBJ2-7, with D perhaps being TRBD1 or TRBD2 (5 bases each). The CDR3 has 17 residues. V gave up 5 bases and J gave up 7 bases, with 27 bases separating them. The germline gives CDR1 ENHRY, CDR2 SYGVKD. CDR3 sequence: CAISWFPIGTSVEEQYF. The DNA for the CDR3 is TGTGCCATCAGTTGGTTCCCAATCGGGACCTCCGTAGAGGAGCAGTACTTC.

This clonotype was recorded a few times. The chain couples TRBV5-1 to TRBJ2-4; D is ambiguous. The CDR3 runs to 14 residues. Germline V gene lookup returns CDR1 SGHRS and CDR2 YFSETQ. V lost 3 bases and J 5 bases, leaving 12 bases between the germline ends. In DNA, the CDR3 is TGCGCCAGCAGCTCTGGGCTCGTCGAAAACATTCAGTACTTC. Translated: CASSSGLVENIQYF.

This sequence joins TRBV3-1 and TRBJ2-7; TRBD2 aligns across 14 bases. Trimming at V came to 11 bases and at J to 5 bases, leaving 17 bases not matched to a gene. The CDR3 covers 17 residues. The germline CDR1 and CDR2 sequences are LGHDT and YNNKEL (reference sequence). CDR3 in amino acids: CASTIGLAGGRPHEQYF. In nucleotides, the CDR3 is TGTGCCTCCACCATTGGACTAGCGGGAGGCCGCCCCCACGAGCAGTACTTC.

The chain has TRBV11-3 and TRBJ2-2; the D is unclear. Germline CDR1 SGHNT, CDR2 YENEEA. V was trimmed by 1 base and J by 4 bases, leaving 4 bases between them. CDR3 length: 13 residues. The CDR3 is CASSLGATGELFF. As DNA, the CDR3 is TGTGCCAGCAGCTTAGGGGCCACCGGGGAGCTGTTTTTT.

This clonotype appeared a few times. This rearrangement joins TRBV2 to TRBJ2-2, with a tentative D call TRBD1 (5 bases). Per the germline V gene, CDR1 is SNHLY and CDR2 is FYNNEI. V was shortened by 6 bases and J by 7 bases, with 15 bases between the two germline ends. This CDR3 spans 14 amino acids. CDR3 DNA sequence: TGTGCCAGCAGGATGACAGATCTACACGGGGAGCTGTTTTTT. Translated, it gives CASRMTDLHGELFF.

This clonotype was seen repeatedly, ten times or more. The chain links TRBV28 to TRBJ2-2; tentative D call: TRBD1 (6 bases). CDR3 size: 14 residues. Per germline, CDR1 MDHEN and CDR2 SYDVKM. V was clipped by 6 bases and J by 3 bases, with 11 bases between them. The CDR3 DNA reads TGTGCCAGCAGGGGCAGGGGACACACCGGGGAGCTGTTTTTT. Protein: CASRGRGHTGELFF.

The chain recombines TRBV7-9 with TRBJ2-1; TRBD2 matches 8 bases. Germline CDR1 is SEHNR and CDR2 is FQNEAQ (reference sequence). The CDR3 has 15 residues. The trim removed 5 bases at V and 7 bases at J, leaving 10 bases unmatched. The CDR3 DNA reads TGTGCCAGCAGCGCCGTACCGGGAGGGGGTAATGAGCAGTTCTTC. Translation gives CASSAVPGGGNEQFF.

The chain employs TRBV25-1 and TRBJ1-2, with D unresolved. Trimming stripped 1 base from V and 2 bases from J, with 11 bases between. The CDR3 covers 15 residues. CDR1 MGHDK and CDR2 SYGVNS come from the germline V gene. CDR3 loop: CASSEFKVTNYGYTF. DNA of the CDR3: TGTGCCAGCAGTGAATTTAAAGTCACCAACTATGGCTACACCTTC.

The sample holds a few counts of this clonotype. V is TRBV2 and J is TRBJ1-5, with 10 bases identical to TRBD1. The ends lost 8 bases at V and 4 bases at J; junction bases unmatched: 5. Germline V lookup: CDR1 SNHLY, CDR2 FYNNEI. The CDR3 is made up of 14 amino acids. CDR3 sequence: CASHSGQGNQPQHF. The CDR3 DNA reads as TGTGCCAGCCACTCGGGACAGGGGAATCAGCCCCAGCATTTT.

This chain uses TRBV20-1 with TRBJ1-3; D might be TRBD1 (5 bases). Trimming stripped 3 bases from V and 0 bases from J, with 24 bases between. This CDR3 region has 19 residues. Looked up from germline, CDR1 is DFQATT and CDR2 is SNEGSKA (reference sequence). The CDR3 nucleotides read TGCAGTGCTAGTGCTAGTTCCGGGACGGTTACTCCCTCTGGAAACACCATATATTTT. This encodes CSASASSGTVTPSGNTIYF.

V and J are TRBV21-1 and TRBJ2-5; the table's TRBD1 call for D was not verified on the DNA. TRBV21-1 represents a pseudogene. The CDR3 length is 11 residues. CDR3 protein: CERGTWETQYF. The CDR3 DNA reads TGTGAAAGGGGAACCTGGGAGACCCAGTACTTC.

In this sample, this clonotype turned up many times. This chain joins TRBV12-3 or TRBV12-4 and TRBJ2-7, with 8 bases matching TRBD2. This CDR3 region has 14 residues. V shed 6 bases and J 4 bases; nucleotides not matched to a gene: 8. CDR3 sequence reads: CASSRGGKEYEQYF. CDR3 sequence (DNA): TGTGCCAGCAGCCGGGGGGGAAAGGAGTACGAGCAGTACTTC.